This T cell receptor beta chain emerged from a study of human T cells and chemical hapten exposure. Study findings and constraints: Patch test score was positively correlated with the counts of TCRs that had expanded at PT1. Controls formed significantly fewer large CDR3 similarity clusters than expanded TCRs did.

TCRdb used MiXCR to reprocess the RACE reads, holding one entry per CDR3 protein. There are about 400,000 distinct CDR3 sequences in the sample; 6% to 7% occur only once, and around 5.6% lies in the top ten. Time point in this sample: patch test 2, 6 weeks after DPC sensitization. The treatment was: therapeutic diphenylcyclopropenone sensitization with weekly scalp DPC. Each patch-test visit's blood sample preceded patch application. CDR1 is MNHNS, CDR2 SASEGT, per germline. Trimming took off 2 bases at V and 3 bases at J, with 11 bases between the two ends. The CDR3 sequence is 14 residues long. Turning to this clonotype: Its antigen remains unidentified.

The rearrangement links TRBV6-1 to TRBJ2-7, with D tentatively TRBD2 (5 bases). Specimen: whole blood, collected in connection with sensitization to the hapten diphenylcyclopropenone (DPC). The clonotype originates from a woman under 30 with alopecia areata. Some clones in this sample may be carry-over from other donors' samples. The CDR3 DNA is TGTGCCAGCAGTGAAAGGACTCTTGACTACGAGCAGTACTTC. Encoded protein: CASSERTLDYEQYF.